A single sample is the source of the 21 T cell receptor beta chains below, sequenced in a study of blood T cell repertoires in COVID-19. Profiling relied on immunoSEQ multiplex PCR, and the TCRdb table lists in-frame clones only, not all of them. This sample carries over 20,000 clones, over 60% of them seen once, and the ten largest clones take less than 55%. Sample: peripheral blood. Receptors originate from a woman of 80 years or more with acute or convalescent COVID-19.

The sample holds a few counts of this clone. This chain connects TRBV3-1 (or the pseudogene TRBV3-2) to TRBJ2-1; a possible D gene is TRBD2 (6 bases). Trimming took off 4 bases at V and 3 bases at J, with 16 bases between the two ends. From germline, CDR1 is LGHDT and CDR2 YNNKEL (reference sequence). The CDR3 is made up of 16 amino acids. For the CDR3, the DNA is TGTGCCAGCAGCCTCCTTGGCGGGGATCTCTACAATGAGCAGTTCTTC. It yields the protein CASSLLGGDLYNEQFF.

The chain's CDR3 is CASSDWGLAGGNEQFF. The CDR3 bases are TGTGCCAGCAGTGATTGGGGCCTAGCGGGAGGAAATGAGCAGTTCTTC. This chain links TRBV6-1 with TRBJ2-1, with 11 positions matching TRBD2. The V gene end was trimmed by 3 bases and the J gene end by 7 bases; junction bases not matched to a gene: 8. The CDR3 contains 16 residues. CDR1 MNHNS and CDR2 SASEGT come from the germline V gene.

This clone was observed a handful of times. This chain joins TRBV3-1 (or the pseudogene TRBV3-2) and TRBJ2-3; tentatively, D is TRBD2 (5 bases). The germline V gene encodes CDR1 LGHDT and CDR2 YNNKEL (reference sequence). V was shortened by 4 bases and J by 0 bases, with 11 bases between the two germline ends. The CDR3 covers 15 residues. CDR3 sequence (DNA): TGTGCCAGCAGCCCCACGGGGATTAGCACAGATACGCAGTATTTT. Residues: CASSPTGISTDTQYF.

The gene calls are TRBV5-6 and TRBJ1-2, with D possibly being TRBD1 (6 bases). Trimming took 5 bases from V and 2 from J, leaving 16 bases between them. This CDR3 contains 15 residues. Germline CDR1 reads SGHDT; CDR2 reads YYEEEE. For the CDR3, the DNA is TGTGCCAGCAGATCGAGGGGGGGATCGAACTATGGCTACACCTTC. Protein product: CASRSRGGSNYGYTF.

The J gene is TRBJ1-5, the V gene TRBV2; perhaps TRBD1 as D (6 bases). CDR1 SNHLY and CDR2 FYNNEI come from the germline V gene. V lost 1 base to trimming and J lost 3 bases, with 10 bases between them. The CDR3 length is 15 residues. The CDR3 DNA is TGTGCCAGCAGTGAAGACGGACAGCCCAATCAGCCCCAGCATTTT. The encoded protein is CASSEDGQPNQPQHF.

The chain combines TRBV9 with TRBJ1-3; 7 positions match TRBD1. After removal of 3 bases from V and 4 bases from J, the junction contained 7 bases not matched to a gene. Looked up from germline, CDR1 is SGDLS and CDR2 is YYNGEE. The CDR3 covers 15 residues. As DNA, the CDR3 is TGTGCCAGCAGCGGACTCCGGGACAGAGGAAACACCATATATTTT. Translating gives CASSGLRDRGNTIYF.

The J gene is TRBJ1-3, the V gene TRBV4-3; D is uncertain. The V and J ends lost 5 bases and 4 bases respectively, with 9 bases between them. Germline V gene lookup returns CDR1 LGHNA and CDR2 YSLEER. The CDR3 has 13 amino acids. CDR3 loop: CASSIRAGNTIYF. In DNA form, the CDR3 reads TGCGCCAGCAGCATCCGAGCGGGAAACACCATATATTTT.

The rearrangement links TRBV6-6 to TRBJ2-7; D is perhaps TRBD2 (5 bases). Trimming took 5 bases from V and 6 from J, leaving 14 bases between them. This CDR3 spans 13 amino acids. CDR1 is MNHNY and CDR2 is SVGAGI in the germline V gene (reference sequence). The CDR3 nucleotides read TGTGCCAGCAGTACCCCGGGCCGGGGCGAGCAGTACTTC. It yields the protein CASSTPGRGEQYF.

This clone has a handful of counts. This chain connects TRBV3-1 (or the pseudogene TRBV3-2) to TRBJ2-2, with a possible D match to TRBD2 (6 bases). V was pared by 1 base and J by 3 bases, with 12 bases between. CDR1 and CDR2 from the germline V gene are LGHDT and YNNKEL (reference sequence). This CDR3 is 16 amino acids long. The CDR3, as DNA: TGTGCCAGCAGCCAAGGCAACCAGCGGGACACCGGGGAGCTGTTTTTT. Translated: CASSQGNQRDTGELFF.

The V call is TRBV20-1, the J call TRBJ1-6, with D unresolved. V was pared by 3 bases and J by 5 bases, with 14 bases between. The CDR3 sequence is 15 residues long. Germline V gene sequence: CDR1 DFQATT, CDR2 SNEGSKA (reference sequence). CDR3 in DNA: TGCAGTGCTAGTCTAGCCACCCTCGATAATTCACCCCTCCACTTT. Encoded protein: CSASLATLDNSPLHF.

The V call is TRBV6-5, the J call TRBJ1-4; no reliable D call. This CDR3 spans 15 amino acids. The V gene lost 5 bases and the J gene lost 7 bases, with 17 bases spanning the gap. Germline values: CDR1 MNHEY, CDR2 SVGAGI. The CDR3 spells CASSRTVQLGEKLFF. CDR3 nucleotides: TGTGCCAGCAGTCGGACCGTGCAACTAGGTGAAAAACTGTTTTTT.

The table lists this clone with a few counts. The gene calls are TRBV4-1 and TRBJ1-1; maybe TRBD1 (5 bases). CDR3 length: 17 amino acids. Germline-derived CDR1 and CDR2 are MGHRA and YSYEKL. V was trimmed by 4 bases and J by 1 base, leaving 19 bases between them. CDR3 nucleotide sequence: TGCGCCAGCAGCCTCTCGGGGAGGGGCCCTCGGAACACTGAAGCTTTCTTT. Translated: CASSLSGRGPRNTEAFF.

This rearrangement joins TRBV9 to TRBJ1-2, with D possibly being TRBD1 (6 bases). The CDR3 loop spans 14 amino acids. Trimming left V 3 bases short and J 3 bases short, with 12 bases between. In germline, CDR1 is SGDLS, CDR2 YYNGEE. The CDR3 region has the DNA TGTGCCAGCAGCGCACAGGGATGGGACTATGGCTACACCTTC. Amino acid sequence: CASSAQGWDYGYTF.

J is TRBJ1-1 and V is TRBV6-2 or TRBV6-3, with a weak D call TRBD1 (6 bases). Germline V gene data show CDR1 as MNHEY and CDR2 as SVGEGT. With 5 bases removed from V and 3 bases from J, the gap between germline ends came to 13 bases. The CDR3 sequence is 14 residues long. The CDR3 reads CASSARGSDTEAFF. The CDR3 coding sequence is TGTGCCAGCAGTGCCAGGGGTTCGGACACTGAAGCTTTCTTT.

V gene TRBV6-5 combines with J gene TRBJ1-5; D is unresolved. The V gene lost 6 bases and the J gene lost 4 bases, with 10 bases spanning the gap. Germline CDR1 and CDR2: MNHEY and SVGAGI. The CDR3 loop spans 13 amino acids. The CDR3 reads CASSSVPNQPQHF. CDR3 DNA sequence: TGTGCCAGCAGCTCCGTCCCGAATCAGCCCCAGCATTTT.

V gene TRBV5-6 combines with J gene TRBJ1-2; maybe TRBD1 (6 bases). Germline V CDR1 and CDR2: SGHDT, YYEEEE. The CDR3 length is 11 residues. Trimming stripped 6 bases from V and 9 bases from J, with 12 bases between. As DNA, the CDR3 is TGTGCCAGCACGTTCGGACAGAGCTACACCTTC. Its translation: CASTFGQSYTF. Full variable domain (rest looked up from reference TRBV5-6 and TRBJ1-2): DAGVTQSPTHLIKTRGQQVTLRCSPKSGHDTVSWYQQALGQGPQFIFQYYEEEERQRGNFPDRFSGHQFPNYSSELNVNALLLGDSALYLCASTFGQSYTFGSGTRLTVV.

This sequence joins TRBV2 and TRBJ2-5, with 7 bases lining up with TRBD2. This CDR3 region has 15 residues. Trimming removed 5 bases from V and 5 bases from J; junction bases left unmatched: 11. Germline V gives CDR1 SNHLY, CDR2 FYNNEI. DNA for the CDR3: TGTGCCAGCAGTTGGGGGGGAGGCGTTGGGGAGACCCAGTACTTC. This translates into CASSWGGGVGETQYF.

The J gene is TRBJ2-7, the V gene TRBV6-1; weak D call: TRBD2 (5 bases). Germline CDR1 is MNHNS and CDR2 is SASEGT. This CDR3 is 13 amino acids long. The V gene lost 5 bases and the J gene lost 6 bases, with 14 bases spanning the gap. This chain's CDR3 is CASSTPGRGEQYF. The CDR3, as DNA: TGTGCCAGCAGTACCCCGGGCCGGGGCGAGCAGTACTTC.

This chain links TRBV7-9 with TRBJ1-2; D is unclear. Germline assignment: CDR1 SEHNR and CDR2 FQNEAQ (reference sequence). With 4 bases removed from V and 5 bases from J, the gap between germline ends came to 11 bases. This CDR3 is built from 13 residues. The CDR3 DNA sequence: TGTGCCAGCAGCTATACAGTGTATTATGGCTACACCTTC. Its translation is CASSYTVYYGYTF.

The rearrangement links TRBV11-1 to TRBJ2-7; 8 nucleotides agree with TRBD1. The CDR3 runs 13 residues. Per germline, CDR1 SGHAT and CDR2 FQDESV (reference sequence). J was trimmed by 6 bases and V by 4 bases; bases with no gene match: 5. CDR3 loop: CASSSGQVSEQYF. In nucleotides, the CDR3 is TGTGCCAGCAGCTCGGGACAGGTCAGCGAGCAGTACTTC.

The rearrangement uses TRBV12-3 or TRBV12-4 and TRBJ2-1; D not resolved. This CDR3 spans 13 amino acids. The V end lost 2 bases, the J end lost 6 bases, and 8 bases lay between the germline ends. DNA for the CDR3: TGTGCCAGCAGTTTATCGGGTCGCAATGAGCAGTTCTTC. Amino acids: CASSLSGRNEQFF.